These 19 T cell receptor beta chains came from one sample sequenced in a study of blood T cell repertoires in COVID-19 (dated by TCRdb to about 2020). The protocol used for the library was the immunoSEQ multiplex PCR assay. TCRdb re-hosts the immuneACCESS table, in-frame sequences only. Its copies lack some clones; in the studies checked, an unresolved V gene accounts for under half of them, and the cause for the rest is not known. The sample has roughly 82,000 clones on record, about four fifths of them singletons. The ten biggest clones cover over 9.5% of the sample. Sequenced input: peripheral blood. The receptors originated from a man aged 55 to 70 with acute or convalescent COVID-19.

This chain joins TRBV24-1 and TRBJ1-4; the D is unclear. V dropped 9 bases and J dropped 7 bases, with 14 bases sitting between them. CDR1 KGHDR and CDR2 SFDVKD come from the germline V gene. The CDR3 length is 13 residues. For the CDR3, the DNA is TGTGCCACCTCCGGAGACCAAAGTGAAAAACTGTTTTTT. This encodes CATSGDQSEKLFF.

The chain employs TRBV10-3 and TRBJ1-2; weak D call: TRBD1 (5 bases). CDR1 ENHRY and CDR2 SYGVKD come from the germline V gene. Trimming pared 8 bases from V and 0 bases from J, leaving 10 bases between. This CDR3 comprises 13 residues. The CDR3 reads CAIGQGTNYGYTF. CDR3 in DNA: TGTGCCATCGGCCAGGGTACTAACTATGGCTACACCTTC.

This chain links TRBV6-5 with TRBJ1-2, with unresolved D. CDR3 length: 13 amino acids. CDR1 MNHEY and CDR2 SVGAGI come from the germline V gene. Trimming stripped 6 bases from V and 3 bases from J, with 11 bases between. CDR3 sequence (DNA): TGTGCCAGCAGAGGAGGGTTCGACTATGGCTACACCTTC. As protein: CASRGGFDYGYTF.

This chain joins TRBV11-2 and TRBJ1-2, with TRBD1 as a possible D gene (5 bases). The CDR3 extends over 16 amino acids. V was trimmed by 5 bases and J by 4 bases, leaving 20 bases between them. Germline V gene lookup returns CDR1 SGHAT and CDR2 FQNNGV. The CDR3 sequence is CASSQFVGATGYGYTF. CDR3 DNA: TGTGCCAGCAGCCAGTTCGTAGGGGCGACGGGCTATGGCTACACCTTC.

This clone occurred a few times. The chain carries TRBV18 and TRBJ1-2; D gene unclear. Trimming took off 0 bases at V and 2 bases at J, with 10 bases between the two ends. Germline V gene sequence: CDR1 KGHSH, CDR2 LQKENI. The CDR3 contains 15 residues. Here the CDR3 reads CASSPPGLPNYGYTF. The DNA for the CDR3 is TGTGCCAGCTCACCACCGGGCCTCCCCAACTATGGCTACACCTTC. Full variable domain (outside the CDR3, taken from reference TRBV18 and TRBJ1-2): NAGVMQNPRHLVRRRGQEARLRCSPMKGHSHVYWYRQLPEEGLKFMVYLQKENIIDESGMPKERFSAEFPKEGPSILRIQQVVRGDSAAYFCASSPPGLPNYGYTFGSGTRLTVV.

The sample holds a few counts of this clone. The chain combines TRBV28 with TRBJ1-3; TRBD1 matches at 11 bases. The J segment lost 6 bases and the V segment lost 2 bases, leaving 0 bases of the junction unmatched. The CDR3 is made up of 14 amino acids. From germline, CDR1 is MDHEN and CDR2 SYDVKM. DNA of the CDR3: TGTGCCAGCAGTTTAGGACAGGGGGCAAACACCATATATTTT. Translation gives CASSLGQGANTIYF.

For the CDR3, the DNA is TGCAGCGTTGAGGGACAGTCCTCTGGGGCCAACGTCCTGACTTTC. It encodes CSVEGQSSGANVLTF. This rearrangement joins TRBV29-1 to TRBJ2-6, with 7 nucleotides matching TRBD1. The length of the CDR3 is 15 residues. The junction had 2 bases not matched to a gene; V was cut back by 3 bases and J by 0 bases. The germline gives CDR1 SQVTM, CDR2 ANQGSEA.

The sample holds a few counts of this clone. The rearrangement uses TRBV20-1 and TRBJ1-2, with D tentatively TRBD1 (6 bases). Per germline, CDR1 DFQATT and CDR2 SNEGSKA (reference sequence). The CDR3 runs 11 residues. Trimming removed 3 bases at V and 4 bases at J, with 6 bases between. DNA for the CDR3: TGCAGTGCTAGGGACAGCTATGGCTACACCTTC. Translating gives CSARDSYGYTF.

The rearrangement uses TRBV5-1 and TRBJ1-4, with a weak D call TRBD1 (5 bases). Germline V gene lookup returns CDR1 SGHRS and CDR2 YFSETQ. This CDR3 has 14 amino acids. Trimming took off 2 bases at V and 7 bases at J, with 12 bases between the two ends. The DNA for the CDR3 is TGCGCCAGCAGCTTTCGGGGGGTCGGTGAAAAACTGTTTTTT. This sequence encodes CASSFRGVGEKLFF.

The chain joins TRBV7-3 to TRBJ2-1, with 10 bases aligning to TRBD1. The CDR3 is 14 residues long. Trimming removed 5 bases from V and 6 bases from J; junction bases left unmatched: 4. In germline, CDR1 is SGHTA, CDR2 FQGTGA. CDR3 bases: TGTGCCAGCAGCCTCGGGACAGGGGCCAATGAGCAGTTCTTC. Translation gives CASSLGTGANEQFF.

The chain is built from TRBV5-4 and TRBJ2-3; D might be TRBD2 (5 bases). V was trimmed by 0 bases and J by 4 bases, leaving 12 bases between them. The germline gives CDR1 SGHNT, CDR2 YYREEE (reference sequence). The CDR3 totals 15 residues. CDR3 nucleotide sequence: TGTGCCAGCAGCTTGGACCCGACTACCCCAGATACGCAGTATTTT. This translates into CASSLDPTTPDTQYF.

V is TRBV3-1 (or the pseudogene TRBV3-2) and J is TRBJ1-5; unclear D gene. V shed 0 bases and J shed 2 bases, with 8 bases lying between them. The CDR3 runs 15 residues. Germline CDR1 LGHDT, CDR2 YNNKEL (reference sequence). CDR3 protein: CASSQETTGNQPQHF. In nucleotides, the CDR3 is TGTGCCAGCAGCCAAGAAACTACGGGCAATCAGCCCCAGCATTTT.

The rearrangement uses TRBV2 and TRBJ1-5; D ambiguous. This CDR3 is 15 amino acids long. Trimming stripped 8 bases from V and 2 bases from J, with 16 bases between. Germline V CDR1 and CDR2: SNHLY, FYNNEI. CDR3: CASQRSDNGNQPQHF. The CDR3 DNA reads TGTGCCAGCCAACGTTCAGACAACGGCAATCAGCCCCAGCATTTT.

V usage is TRBV6-5 and J usage is TRBJ1-5; 8 bases align to TRBD1. The CDR3 length is 13 residues. V gave up 6 bases and J gave up 6 bases; unmatched junction bases: 4. The germline gives CDR1 MNHEY, CDR2 SVGAGI. As DNA, the CDR3 is TGTGCCAGCAGACTCGGACAGGGTCAGCCCCAGCATTTT. Its translation: CASRLGQGQPQHF.

This chain links TRBV6-5 with TRBJ2-7; a possible D gene is TRBD2 (6 bases). V shed 8 bases and J shed 6 bases, with 14 bases lying between them. Germline V gives CDR1 MNHEY, CDR2 SVGAGI. The CDR3 runs 12 residues. CDR3 sequence reads: CASGRTEGEQYF. DNA of the CDR3: TGTGCCAGCGGGAGGACCGAGGGCGAGCAGTACTTC.

The chain joins TRBV19 to TRBJ1-5; TRBD1 matches at 11 bases. The CDR3 extends over 20 amino acids. Looked up from germline, CDR1 is LNHDA and CDR2 is SQIVND (reference sequence). V gave up 3 bases and J gave up 1 base; unmatched junction bases: 14. DNA of the CDR3: TGTGCCAGTAGTATCCCGGAGGGGACAGGGGGGAGAGGGAGCAATCAGCCCCAGCATTTT. Translating gives CASSIPEGTGGRGSNQPQHF.

This rearrangement joins TRBV19 to TRBJ1-1; D is perhaps TRBD1 (5 bases). Germline CDR1 and CDR2: LNHDA and SQIVND (reference sequence). The CDR3 length is 12 residues. V lost 7 bases and J 1 base, leaving 7 bases between the germline ends. The CDR3 loop reads CASNDRNTEAFF. CDR3 nucleotides: TGTGCCAGTAATGACAGGAACACTGAAGCTTTCTTT.

By its share, this clone is large. The chain has TRBV5-1 and TRBJ1-2; TRBD1 matches at 7 bases. The trim removed 4 bases at V and 0 bases at J, leaving 3 bases unmatched. CDR1 SGHRS and CDR2 YFSETQ come from the germline V gene. The CDR3 covers 14 residues. CDR3 in DNA: TGCGCCAGCAGCCCTCAGGGGGCTAACTATGGCTACACCTTC. As protein: CASSPQGANYGYTF.

This clone appeared a single time. J is TRBJ2-2 and V is TRBV12-3 or TRBV12-4; D ambiguous. The CDR3 extends over 12 amino acids. V gave up 3 bases and J gave up 5 bases, with 4 bases separating them. DNA of the CDR3: TGTGCCAGCAGTTTTGAGACCGGGGAGCTGTTTTTT. Its translation is CASSFETGELFF.